This T cell receptor (beta chain) was identified during a study of blood T cell repertoires in COVID-19. CDR1 and CDR2 (germline): SQVTM, ANQGSEA. The CDR3 is made up of 12 amino acids. Trimming cost V 7 bases and J 5 bases; bases outside gene matches: 5. Study processing details: Nucleated cell number was recorded as an estimate derived from reference gene primer amplification. Profiling relied on immunoSEQ multiplex PCR, and the TCRdb table lists in-frame clones only, not all of them. The DNA was the basis for D and trimming; V, J and clone size are from that table. The sample has about 220,000 clones; under 90% are singletons.

Sequenced input: peripheral blood. This chain joins TRBV29-1 and TRBJ2-5; TRBD1 aligns across 9 bases. This sequence was found in an older woman who had recovered from COVID-19. In DNA, the CDR3 is TGCAGCGCTAACAGGGGGCTGGAGACCCAGTACTTC. Translated, it gives CSANRGLETQYF.